Listed below are T cell receptor beta chains from one sample, sequenced in a study of Graves' ophthalmopathy and Graves' hyperthyroidism. A single record per CDR3 protein comes from TCRdb applying MiXCR to the multiplex PCR reads. The sample records about 740,000 distinct CDR3 sequences, 40% being singletons. The sample consisted of peripheral blood. The receptors stem from an adult man with Graves' ophthalmopathy. Each CDR3 is given with its conserved first and last residue. The D gene is left open where the match is weak. Clone size is not always given. Where it is, it says once, few, many or a class for expanded clones.

J,V,size,length,D,DNA,CDR3
TRBJ2-6,TRBV10-2,few,17,NA,TGTGCCAGCAGTTACGGGCAGGGGTACCCTGGGGCCAACGTCCTGACTTTC,CASSYGQGYPGANVLTF
TRBJ1-1,TRBV5-4,many,14,NA,TGCGCCAGCAGCCAACGGACAGTGAACACTGAAGCTTTCTTT,CASSQRTVNTEAFF
TRBJ2-5,TRBV29-1,many,12,NA,TGCAGCGTAGAAAGACTACAAGAGACCCAGTACTTC,CSVERLQETQYF
TRBJ2-7,TRBV10-3,many,11,NA,TGTGCCATCAGTATCGGCTACGAGCAGTACTTC,CAISIGYEQYF
TRBJ2-5,TRBV7-3,few,14,NA,TGTGCCAGCAGCTTAGGCCCCGGGCTAGAGACCCAGTACTTC,CASSLGPGLETQYF
TRBJ2-6,TRBV29-1,many,19,TRBD1,TGCAGCGTTGAAGAGCGGGTCGGCAGGGGGCGAGATGGGGCCAACGTCCTGACTTTC,CSVEERVGRGRDGANVLTF
TRBJ2-7,TRBV9,NA,15,NA,TGTGCCAGCAGCCAAGCGGCCGGGATCACCTACGAGCAGTACTTC,CASSQAAGITYEQYF
TRBJ2-5,TRBV7-8,many,15,NA,TGTGCCAGCAGCCTGGGAGGGGGGCCCCAAGAGACCCAGTACTTC,CASSLGGGPQETQYF
TRBJ2-3,TRBV7-6,NA,15,TRBD2,TGTGCCAGCAGCTTCTGGGGGGGAAGCACAGATACGCAGTATTTT,CASSFWGGSTDTQYF
TRBJ1-1,TRBV9,many,13,NA,TGTGCCAGCAGCCCGAGGGGAGACACTGAAGCTTTCTTT,CASSPRGDTEAFF
TRBJ1-3,TRBV7-9,NA,16,NA,TGTGCCAACAGCTTAGTAGTATCCAGTTCGGGAAACACCATATATTTT,CANSLVVSSSGNTIYF
TRBJ2-2,TRBV7-2,few,15,TRBD1,TGTGCCAGCAGCCGAGGGACAGGGGGCACCGGGGAGCTGTTTTTT,CASSRGTGGTGELFF
TRBJ2-6,TRBV7-9,many,19,NA,TGTGCCAGCAGCCCTCATTGGGGTTCGGGGCTCTCTGGGGCCAACGTCCTGACTTTC,CASSPHWGSGLSGANVLTF
TRBJ1-5,TRBV19,once,13,NA,TGTGCCAGTCAGGGCCCACTAGGGCAGACCCAGCATTTT,CASQGPLGQTQHF
TRBJ1-5,TRBV3-1,NA,15,TRBD1,TGTGCCAGCTCAATCAAACAGGGGGCTGATCAGCCCCAGCATTTT,CASSIKQGADQPQHF
TRBJ2-7,TRBV20-1,NA,13,TRBD2,TGCAGTGCGCCGGGACTAGCGGAGGGGGAGCAGTACTTC,CSAPGLAEGEQYF
TRBJ1-2,TRBV15,NA,13,NA,TGTGCCACCAGCAATACAGGGAACTATGGCTACACCTTC,CATSNTGNYGYTF
TRBJ1-4,TRBV7-8,NA,15,NA,TGTGCCAGCAGCTCCCGGGACTCAGCTAATGAAAAACTGTTTTTT,CASSSRDSANEKLFF
TRBJ1-1,TRBV12-5,few,15,NA,TGTGCTAGTGGTTTCTCCCTTACAGCGAACACTGAAGCTTTCTTT,CASGFSLTANTEAFF
TRBJ2-7,TRBV7-8,few,17,NA,TGTGCCAGCAGCTTAGCTGGGGCCACAGGATCCCACTACGAGCAGTACTTC,CASSLAGATGSHYEQYF
TRBJ1-1,TRBV19,NA,14,TRBD1,TGTGCCAGTAACATGGGACAGCGGAACACTGAAGCTTTCTTT,CASNMGQRNTEAFF
TRBJ1-2,TRBV7-1,NA,17,TRBD1,TGTGCCAGCAGCTCAGAGGGGAAGACCACAGGGGCATATGGCTACACCTTC,CASSSEGKTTGAYGYTF
TRBJ2-5,TRBV3-1,once,17,NA,TGTGCCAGCAGCCAAGAAGTCGGAGGGCCACTCCACGAGACCCAGTACTTC,CASSQEVGGPLHETQYF
TRBJ1-5,TRBV10-2,NA,16,TRBD1,TGCGCCAGCAGTTCGGACAGGGAGGCATCAAATCAGCCCCAGCATTTT,CASSSDREASNQPQHF
TRBJ2-7,TRBV7-2,many,15,NA,TGTGCCAGCAGCTCGACGAACTGGGCCGCCTACGAGCAGTACTTC,CASSSTNWAAYEQYF
TRBJ2-7,TRBV20-1,few,13,TRBD2,TGCAGTGCTAGAGGGCGGGAGGGCCGGGAGCAGTACTTC,CSARGREGREQYF
TRBJ2-5,TRBV15,NA,14,NA,TGTGCCAGCAGTCCTGACGCCGGACGGGAGACCCAGTACTTC,CASSPDAGRETQYF
TRBJ1-2,TRBV12-5,NA,15,NA,TGTGCCAGCAGGGAAAGCGGGACAACTAACTATGGCTACACCTTC,CASRESGTTNYGYTF
TRBJ2-2,TRBV25-1,NA,13,TRBD2,TGTGCCACTAGCGGGAGCGACACCGGGGAGCTGTTTTTT,CATSGSDTGELFF
TRBJ1-2,TRBV7-9,NA,15,NA,TGTGCCAGCAGCTTAGTAGAAGATCCTAACTATGGCTACACCTTC,CASSLVEDPNYGYTF
TRBJ1-6,TRBV11-1,many,15,TRBD1,TGTGCCAGCAGCCCGAGGGGGCAGGGTTTTTCACCCCTCCACTTT,CASSPRGQGFSPLHF
TRBJ1-2,TRBV2,NA,15,NA,TGTGCCAGCAGACCAGGGTCGGGTGTGAGGAGCGGCTACACCTTC,CASRPGSGVRSGYTF
TRBJ1-2,TRBV7-9,few,14,NA,TGTGCCAGCAGCCAATGGGACGGTAACTATGGCTACACCTTC,CASSQWDGNYGYTF
TRBJ1-1,TRBV12-5,few,12,NA,TGTGCTAGTGCGACAGGGAACACTGAAGCTTTCTTT,CASATGNTEAFF
TRBJ2-7,TRBV19,NA,13,NA,TGTGCCAGTAGTCCCGCTAGTGGGTACGAGCAGTACTTC,CASSPASGYEQYF
TRBJ1-1,TRBV7-3,NA,18,NA,TGTGCCAGCAGTACACTAGGGTACAATCACCAAAAGAACACTGAAGCTTTCTTT,CASSTLGYNHQKNTEAFF
TRBJ2-5,TRBV14,few,13,NA,TGTGCCAGCAGCGACAGGCTTGTAGAGACCCAGTACTTC,CASSDRLVETQYF
TRBJ2-2,TRBV15,NA,16,NA,TGTGCCACCAGCAGAGCAGCGGGCTCGAACACCGGGGAGCTGTTTTTT,CATSRAAGSNTGELFF
TRBJ2-2,TRBV25-1,NA,13,NA,TGTGCCTGGAGTCGGGGAAACACCGGGGAGCTGTTTTTT,CAWSRGNTGELFF
TRBJ2-7,TRBV29-1,many,13,TRBD1,TGCAGCGTCCGGGACAGGGCGGCCTACGAGCAGTACTTC,CSVRDRAAYEQYF
TRBJ2-5,TRBV6-6,NA,15,NA,TGTGCCAGCAGAACGGGACGGTCGTTCCAAGAGACCCAGTACTTC,CASRTGRSFQETQYF
TRBJ2-7,TRBV25-1,NA,16,NA,TGTGCCAGCAGTGATAGTGCCGGGTCTCCCCTCTCCGAGCAGTACTTC,CASSDSAGSPLSEQYF
TRBJ2-7,TRBV5-6,NA,14,TRBD2,TGTGCCAAGACGTCTAGCGGGAGGAAATTCGAGCAGTACTTC,CAKTSSGRKFEQYF
TRBJ1-3,TRBV25-1,NA,17,NA,TGTGCCAGCAGTTTCGCGTATCGGAAGGACTCTGGAAACACCATATATTTT,CASSFAYRKDSGNTIYF
TRBJ2-5,TRBV10-2,many,16,TRBD1,TGCGCCAGCCGGGACGGACAGGGGCTGGGTTTGGAGACCCAGTACTTC,CASRDGQGLGLETQYF
TRBJ1-1,TRBV7-2,NA,14,NA,TGTGCCAGCAGCCCAAAGGGCAGTCCCACTGAAGCTTTCTTT,CASSPKGSPTEAFF
TRBJ2-2,TRBV25-1,NA,13,NA,TGTGCCAGCAGTGCCGACCAAGCCGGGGAGCTGTTTTTT,CASSADQAGELFF
TRBJ2-7,TRBV6-5,NA,11,TRBD1,TGTGCCAGCAGTCACGAAGGGACAGGGTACTTC,CASSHEGTGYF
TRBJ1-5,TRBV12-3/TRBV12-4,NA,14,NA,TGTGCCGGCGCAAGGGCGGGGGGCCATCAGCCCCAGCATTTT,CAGARAGGHQPQHF
TRBJ1-6,TRBV20-1,NA,13,NA,TGCAGTGCTGTGCAGGGCGGCGGTTCACCCCTCCACTTT,CSAVQGGGSPLHF
TRBJ2-2,TRBV19,NA,13,NA,TGTGCCTGGAGTGTAGCGAACACCGGGGAGCTGTTTTTT,CAWSVANTGELFF
TRBJ1-4,TRBV5-1,NA,13,NA,TGCGCCAGCAGCTTCCCTAGTAAGGAAAAACTGTTTTTT,CASSFPSKEKLFF
TRBJ2-1,TRBV7-9,NA,15,TRBD1,TGTGCCAGCAGCTTAGAAGGGGGCGGAAACAATGAGCAGTTCTTC,CASSLEGGGNNEQFF
TRBJ1-5,TRBV7-9,NA,12,NA,TGTGCCGGCAGCTTGCCCAATCAGCCCCAGCATTTT,CAGSLPNQPQHF
TRBJ1-1,TRBV25-1,NA,13,NA,TGTGCCAGCGCCGGGACAATGAACACTGAAGCTTTCTTT,CASAGTMNTEAFF
TRBJ2-2,TRBV25-1,NA,15,TRBD1,TGTGCCAGCAGCTCGGTCAGGGGGCACACCGGGGAGCTGTTTTTT,CASSSVRGHTGELFF
TRBJ1-1,TRBV6-1,once,13,NA,TGTGCCAGCACCGAAAGGGAGAGCGCGCTGGCTTTCTTT,CASTERESALAFF
TRBJ1-2,TRBV15,NA,13,NA,TGTGCCACCAGCAGAGGGACAGCGGCTGGCTACACCTTC,CATSRGTAAGYTF
TRBJ1-4,TRBV2,many,15,NA,TGTGCCAGCTCTCTTCTTCAGGGTGACGTTGAAAAACTGTTTTTT,CASSLLQGDVEKLFF